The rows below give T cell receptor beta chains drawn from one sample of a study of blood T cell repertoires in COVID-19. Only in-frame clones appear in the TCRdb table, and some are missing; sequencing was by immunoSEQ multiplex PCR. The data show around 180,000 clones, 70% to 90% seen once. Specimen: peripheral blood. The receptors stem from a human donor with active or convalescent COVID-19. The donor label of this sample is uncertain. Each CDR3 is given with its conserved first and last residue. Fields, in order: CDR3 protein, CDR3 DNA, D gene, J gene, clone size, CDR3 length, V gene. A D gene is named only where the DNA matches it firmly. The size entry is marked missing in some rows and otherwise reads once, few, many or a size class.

CDR3aa: CASRPLEGRVNTEAFF
CDR3nt: TGTGCCAGCAGGCCATTGGAGGGCAGAGTGAACACTGAAGCTTTCTTT
d_gene: -
j_gene: TRBJ1-1
abundance: few
len: 16
v_gene: TRBV11-3

CDR3aa: CASRGQPLSGEQYF
CDR3nt: TGCGCCAGCAGGGGTCAACCCCTTTCGGGCGAGCAGTACTTC
d_gene: -
j_gene: TRBJ2-7
abundance: -
len: 14
v_gene: TRBV4-3

CDR3aa: CASTRGGDEQYF
CDR3nt: TGTGCCAGCACCCGGGGGGGCGATGAGCAGTACTTC
d_gene: TRBD2
j_gene: TRBJ2-7
abundance: -
len: 12
v_gene: TRBV3-1/TRBV3-2

CDR3aa: CASSQATWETQYF
CDR3nt: TGTGCCAGCAGCCAAGCGACTTGGGAGACCCAGTACTTC
d_gene: -
j_gene: TRBJ2-5
abundance: -
len: 13
v_gene: TRBV3-1/TRBV3-2

CDR3aa: CASSYHGGSSYEQYF
CDR3nt: TGTGCCAGCAGCTACCATGGCGGGTCATCCTACGAGCAGTACTTC
d_gene: -
j_gene: TRBJ2-7
abundance: -
len: 15
v_gene: TRBV7-2

CDR3aa: CASSYFGGGADQPQHF
CDR3nt: TGTGCCAGCAGTTATTTCGGCGGGGGGGCCGATCAGCCCCAGCATTTT
d_gene: -
j_gene: TRBJ1-5
abundance: -
len: 16
v_gene: TRBV6-5

CDR3aa: CASSLTSGSTGYEQYF
CDR3nt: TGTGCCAGTAGCCTGACTAGCGGGAGTACGGGCTACGAGCAGTACTTC
d_gene: TRBD2
j_gene: TRBJ2-7
abundance: -
len: 16
v_gene: TRBV19

CDR3aa: CASSLTRTSASGANVLTF
CDR3nt: TGCGCCAGCAGCTTAACTAGGACTTCCGCCTCTGGGGCCAACGTCCTGACTTTC
d_gene: -
j_gene: TRBJ2-6
abundance: -
len: 18
v_gene: TRBV5-1

CDR3aa: CSIWDRLNYGYTF
CDR3nt: TGCAGCATATGGGACAGACTAAACTATGGCTACACCTTC
d_gene: TRBD1
j_gene: TRBJ1-2
abundance: -
len: 13
v_gene: TRBV29-1

CDR3aa: CASSSGPGVEQYF
CDR3nt: TGTGCCAGCAGTTCGGGCCCGGGAGTTGAGCAGTACTTC
d_gene: -
j_gene: TRBJ2-7
abundance: few
len: 13
v_gene: TRBV27

CDR3aa: CASSPPDRSSYNEQFF
CDR3nt: TGTGCCAGCAGCCCACCTGACAGAAGCTCCTACAATGAGCAGTTCTTC
d_gene: -
j_gene: TRBJ2-1
abundance: -
len: 16
v_gene: TRBV7-9

CDR3aa: CASSVDRGGVTGETQYF
CDR3nt: TGTGCCAGCAGCGTAGATCGGGGCGGGGTAACGGGAGAGACCCAGTACTTC
d_gene: -
j_gene: TRBJ2-5
abundance: -
len: 17
v_gene: TRBV9

CDR3aa: CATIPSGNTIYF
CDR3nt: TGTGCCACCATCCCCTCTGGAAACACCATATATTTT
d_gene: -
j_gene: TRBJ1-3
abundance: -
len: 12
v_gene: TRBV25-1

CDR3aa: CASSLGRASPGAQHF
CDR3nt: TGTGCCAGCAGCTTGGGAAGGGCGTCCCCGGGGGCCCAGCATTTT
d_gene: -
j_gene: TRBJ1-5
abundance: -
len: 15
v_gene: TRBV7-9

CDR3aa: CASRGLAGFTDTQYF
CDR3nt: TGTGCCAGTAGGGGACTAGCGGGGTTCACAGATACGCAGTATTTT
d_gene: TRBD2
j_gene: TRBJ2-3
abundance: -
len: 15
v_gene: TRBV19

CDR3aa: CASSLLRGGHTGELFF
CDR3nt: TGCGCCAGCAGCTTGTTGCGGGGGGGCCACACCGGGGAGCTGTTTTTT
d_gene: TRBD2
j_gene: TRBJ2-2
abundance: -
len: 16
v_gene: TRBV5-1

CDR3aa: CASSVGRGFYGYTF
CDR3nt: TGTGCCAGCAGTGTGGGCAGGGGATTCTATGGCTACACCTTC
d_gene: -
j_gene: TRBJ1-2
abundance: many
len: 14
v_gene: TRBV2

CDR3aa: CASRLSGTGVSEQYF
CDR3nt: TGTGCCAGCAGACTCTCCGGGACAGGGGTTAGCGAGCAGTACTTC
d_gene: TRBD1
j_gene: TRBJ2-7
abundance: -
len: 15
v_gene: TRBV6-5

CDR3aa: CASSLPTGGSTDTQYF
CDR3nt: TGTGCCAGCAGCTTGCCGACAGGGGGAAGCACAGATACGCAGTATTTT
d_gene: TRBD1
j_gene: TRBJ2-3
abundance: -
len: 16
v_gene: TRBV5-4

CDR3aa: CASSSQGAQPQHF
CDR3nt: TGTGCCAGCAGTAGTCAGGGGGCTCAGCCCCAGCATTTT
d_gene: TRBD1
j_gene: TRBJ1-5
abundance: -
len: 13
v_gene: TRBV6-5

CDR3aa: CAWNAGSTDTQYF
CDR3nt: TGTGCCTGGAACGCGGGATCCACAGATACGCAGTATTTT
d_gene: -
j_gene: TRBJ2-3
abundance: -
len: 13
v_gene: TRBV30

CDR3aa: CASSAGGGLGYTF
CDR3nt: TGCGCCAGCAGCGCAGGGGGAGGACTTGGCTACACCTTC
d_gene: TRBD1
j_gene: TRBJ1-2
abundance: -
len: 13
v_gene: TRBV4-1

CDR3aa: CASRRLAGGPEETQYF
CDR3nt: TGTGCCAGTAGGCGACTAGCGGGAGGACCCGAAGAGACCCAGTACTTC
d_gene: TRBD2
j_gene: TRBJ2-5
abundance: -
len: 16
v_gene: TRBV19

CDR3aa: CASSRHARTSGFNEQFF
CDR3nt: TGTGCCAGTAGTCGCCATGCCCGGACTAGCGGGTTCAATGAGCAGTTCTTC
d_gene: TRBD2
j_gene: TRBJ2-1
abundance: -
len: 17
v_gene: TRBV19

CDR3aa: CASSAAGTGRATDTQYF
CDR3nt: TGTGCCAGCAGCGCAGCCGGGACAGGGAGGGCCACAGATACGCAGTATTTT
d_gene: TRBD1
j_gene: TRBJ2-3
abundance: -
len: 17
v_gene: TRBV9

CDR3aa: CATNRGGYNEQFF
CDR3nt: TGTGCCACCAACAGGGGTGGCTACAATGAGCAGTTCTTC
d_gene: TRBD1
j_gene: TRBJ2-1
abundance: once
len: 13
v_gene: TRBV7-9

CDR3aa: CATRTSGGKETQYF
CDR3nt: TGCGCCACCAGGACTAGCGGGGGGAAAGAGACCCAGTACTTC
d_gene: TRBD2
j_gene: TRBJ2-5
abundance: -
len: 14
v_gene: TRBV10-2

CDR3aa: CASSQAGASGAGELFF
CDR3nt: TGCGCCAGCAGCCAAGCGGGGGCAAGCGGGGCCGGGGAGCTGTTTTTT
d_gene: -
j_gene: TRBJ2-2
abundance: -
len: 16
v_gene: TRBV4-1

CDR3aa: CASSFFGGSYEQYF
CDR3nt: TGTGCCAGCAGCTTTTTCGGCGGCTCCTACGAGCAGTACTTC
d_gene: -
j_gene: TRBJ2-7
abundance: -
len: 14
v_gene: TRBV7-2

CDR3aa: CASSLDPSGGAVNEQFF
CDR3nt: TGTGCCAGCAGCCTCGATCCGAGCGGGGGGGCAGTCAATGAGCAGTTCTTC
d_gene: TRBD2
j_gene: TRBJ2-1
abundance: -
len: 17
v_gene: TRBV7-2

CDR3aa: CASSEDLAYEQYF
CDR3nt: TGTGCCAGCAGTGAAGACTTGGCCTACGAGCAGTACTTC
d_gene: -
j_gene: TRBJ2-7
abundance: -
len: 13
v_gene: TRBV2

CDR3aa: CASSLGPTTYEQYF
CDR3nt: TGTGCCAGCAGCTTAGGGCCAACTACCTACGAGCAGTACTTC
d_gene: -
j_gene: TRBJ2-7
abundance: -
len: 14
v_gene: TRBV7-8

CDR3aa: CASSYSSGGAPNEQFF
CDR3nt: TGTGCCAGCAGTTACTCATCGGGGGGCGCTCCCAATGAGCAGTTCTTC
d_gene: -
j_gene: TRBJ2-1
abundance: -
len: 16
v_gene: TRBV6-6

CDR3aa: CSVGLLETQYF
CDR3nt: TGCAGTGTTGGCCTTTTAGAGACCCAGTACTTC
d_gene: -
j_gene: TRBJ2-5
abundance: -
len: 11
v_gene: TRBV20-1

CDR3aa: CASSLRAGGYTF
CDR3nt: TGTGCCAGCAGTTTAAGGGCGGGGGGCTACACCTTC
d_gene: -
j_gene: TRBJ1-2
abundance: -
len: 12
v_gene: TRBV28

CDR3aa: CASSQQGPYNEQFF
CDR3nt: TGTGCCAGCAGTCAACAGGGGCCCTACAATGAGCAGTTCTTC
d_gene: TRBD1
j_gene: TRBJ2-1
abundance: -
len: 14
v_gene: TRBV6-5

CDR3aa: CASSQATGGGETQYF
CDR3nt: TGTGCCAGCAGCCAGGCTACAGGGGGAGGAGAGACCCAGTACTTC
d_gene: TRBD1
j_gene: TRBJ2-5
abundance: -
len: 15
v_gene: TRBV3-1/TRBV3-2

CDR3aa: CASSQATGSYEQYF
CDR3nt: TGCGCCAGCAGCCAGGCGACAGGGTCCTACGAGCAGTACTTC
d_gene: TRBD1
j_gene: TRBJ2-7
abundance: few
len: 14
v_gene: TRBV4-1

CDR3aa: CASSLRLAGRGEQYF
CDR3nt: TGTGCCAGCAGCCTCCGACTAGCGGGGAGGGGCGAGCAGTACTTC
d_gene: TRBD2
j_gene: TRBJ2-7
abundance: -
len: 15
v_gene: TRBV14

CDR3aa: CASSQDWAWSGGAGTDTQYF
CDR3nt: TGCGCCAGCAGCCAAGATTGGGCGTGGAGCGGGGGGGCCGGAACAGATACGCAGTATTTT
d_gene: TRBD2
j_gene: TRBJ2-3
abundance: -
len: 20
v_gene: TRBV4-1

CDR3aa: CATRQGGRNEQFF
CDR3nt: TGTGCCACCAGGCAGGGGGGACGGAATGAGCAGTTCTTC
d_gene: -
j_gene: TRBJ2-1
abundance: once
len: 13
v_gene: TRBV24-1

CDR3aa: CASSRRDTQYF
CDR3nt: TGTGCCAGCAGCCGCAGGGATACGCAGTATTTT
d_gene: -
j_gene: TRBJ2-3
abundance: -
len: 11
v_gene: TRBV28

CDR3aa: CASSRRRYSAGGSSTDTQYF
CDR3nt: TGTGCCAGCAGCCGCAGGAGATACTCAGCGGGGGGGTCTAGCACAGATACGCAGTATTTT
d_gene: TRBD2
j_gene: TRBJ2-3
abundance: once
len: 20
v_gene: TRBV7-3

CDR3aa: CAWSALADTQYF
CDR3nt: TGTGCCTGGAGTGCCCTAGCGGATACGCAGTATTTT
d_gene: -
j_gene: TRBJ2-3
abundance: -
len: 12
v_gene: TRBV30

CDR3aa: CASSLDISNTEAFF
CDR3nt: TGTGCCAGCAGCTTGGACATCTCAAACACTGAAGCTTTCTTT
d_gene: -
j_gene: TRBJ1-1
abundance: -
len: 14
v_gene: TRBV5-4

CDR3aa: CASRGDSQEQYF
CDR3nt: TGTGCCAGCAGGGGGGACAGTCAAGAGCAGTACTTC
d_gene: TRBD1
j_gene: TRBJ2-7
abundance: -
len: 12
v_gene: TRBV12-3/TRBV12-4

CDR3aa: CASSQDYRAADTQYF
CDR3nt: TGTGCCAGCAGCCAAGATTACAGGGCGGCAGATACGCAGTATTTT
d_gene: -
j_gene: TRBJ2-3
abundance: -
len: 15
v_gene: TRBV3-1/TRBV3-2

CDR3aa: CASSLVAGFNSPLHF
CDR3nt: TGTGCCAGCAGCTTAGTTGCAGGGTTCAATTCACCCCTCCACTTT
d_gene: -
j_gene: TRBJ1-6
abundance: -
len: 15
v_gene: TRBV7-2

CDR3aa: CASSQVGGAYNEQFF
CDR3nt: TGTGCCAGCAGCCAAGTAGGGGGCGCGTACAATGAGCAGTTCTTC
d_gene: TRBD1
j_gene: TRBJ2-1
abundance: few
len: 15
v_gene: TRBV3-1/TRBV3-2

CDR3aa: CASSPTGTDGNTIYF
CDR3nt: TGTGCCAGCAGTCCCACCGGGACAGACGGAAACACCATATATTTT
d_gene: TRBD1
j_gene: TRBJ1-3
abundance: -
len: 15
v_gene: TRBV6-5

CDR3aa: CASSRLREGTSYEQYF
CDR3nt: TGTGCCAGCAGCCGCCTCAGGGAAGGTACTTCCTACGAGCAGTACTTC
d_gene: -
j_gene: TRBJ2-7
abundance: -
len: 16
v_gene: TRBV5-6

CDR3aa: CASSIRDWGNIQYF
CDR3nt: TGTGCCAGCAGCATCCGGGACTGGGGAAACATTCAGTACTTC
d_gene: -
j_gene: TRBJ2-4
abundance: -
len: 14
v_gene: TRBV5-4

CDR3aa: CAWSIGQGDTEAFF
CDR3nt: TGTGCCTGGAGCATTGGCCAAGGGGACACTGAAGCTTTCTTT
d_gene: -
j_gene: TRBJ1-1
abundance: few
len: 14
v_gene: TRBV30